This T cell receptor beta chain was identified in a study of identical twins. TCRdb ran MiXCR on the 5' RACE reads and lists one entry per CDR3 protein. Of roughly 770,000 distinct CDR3 sequences in the sample, roughly 20% were seen once. This CDR3 contains 12 residues. V shed 10 bases and J 14 bases; nucleotides not matched to a gene: 14. Germline V lookup: CDR1 WSHSY, CDR2 SAAADI. The sample was also reused in another study, on T cells expressing NK-cell markers. From that second work: Repertoire data for TCR beta were derived from sorted T cells (CD3+CD56+NKG2C+, CD3+CD56+NKG2C- and CD3+CD56-NKG2C+). For a few donors, these clonotypes were likewise the leading ones in the CD3+CD56-NKG2C+ fraction.

Source material: PBMCs. The sequence derives from a woman aged 18-30 years in good health. V and J are TRBV10-2 and TRBJ2-1; 7 bases map to TRBD1. The CDR3 nucleotides are TGCGCCACCGACAGGACCGACAGGGAAAAGTTCTTC. This sequence encodes CATDRTDREKFF.